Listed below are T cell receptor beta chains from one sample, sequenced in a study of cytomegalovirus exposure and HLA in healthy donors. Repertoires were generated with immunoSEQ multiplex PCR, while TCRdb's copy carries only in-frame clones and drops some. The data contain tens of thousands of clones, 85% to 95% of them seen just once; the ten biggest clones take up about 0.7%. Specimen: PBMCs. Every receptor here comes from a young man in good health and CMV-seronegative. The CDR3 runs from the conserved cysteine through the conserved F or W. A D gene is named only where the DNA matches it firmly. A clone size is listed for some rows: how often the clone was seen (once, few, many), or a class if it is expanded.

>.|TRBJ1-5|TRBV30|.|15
CAWSLGGGGNQPQHF
TGTGCCTGGAGTCTGGGAGGTGGGGGAAATCAGCCCCAGCATTTT
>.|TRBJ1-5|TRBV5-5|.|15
CASSLDPGSYQPQHF
TGTGCCAGCAGCTTGGATCCAGGCAGTTATCAGCCCCAGCATTTT
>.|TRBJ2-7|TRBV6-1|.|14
CASSLGAGPYEQYF
TGTGCCAGCAGCCTGGGGGCAGGGCCCTACGAGCAGTACTTC
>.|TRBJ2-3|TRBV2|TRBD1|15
CASVRDRRLTDTQYF
TGTGCCAGCGTGAGGGACAGACGCCTCACAGATACGCAGTATTTT
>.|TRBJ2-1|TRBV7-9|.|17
CASSMYGARDSENEQFF
TGTGCCAGCAGCATGTATGGGGCGCGGGACAGCGAGAATGAGCAGTTCTTC
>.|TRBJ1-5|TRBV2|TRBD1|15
CASSEVTGLNQPQHF
TGTGCCAGCAGTGAAGTGACAGGGTTGAATCAGCCCCAGCATTTT
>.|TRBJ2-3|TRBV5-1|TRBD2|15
CASSPGLAGTDTQYF
TGCGCCAGCAGCCCGGGACTAGCGGGAACAGATACGCAGTATTTT
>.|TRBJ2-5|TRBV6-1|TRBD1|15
CASSDPGTEQETQYF
TGTGCCAGCAGTGATCCCGGGACAGAACAAGAGACCCAGTACTTC
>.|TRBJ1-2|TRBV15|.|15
CATSRDRRERHGYTF
TGTGCCACCAGCAGAGATAGGAGAGAAAGACATGGCTACACCTTC
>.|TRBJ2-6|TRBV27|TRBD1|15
CASGTGGAGANVLTF
TGTGCCAGCGGGACAGGGGGCGCTGGGGCCAACGTCCTGACTTTC
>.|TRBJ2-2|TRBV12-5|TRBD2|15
CASQGLAGNTGELFF
TGTGCTAGTCAAGGACTAGCGGGGAACACCGGGGAGCTGTTTTTT
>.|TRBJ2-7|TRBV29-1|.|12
CSAAQDTYEQYF
TGCAGCGCTGCACAGGACACCTACGAGCAGTACTTC
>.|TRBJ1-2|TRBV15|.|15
CATSRGPDSNYGYTF
TGTGCCACCAGCAGAGGACCCGACAGTAACTATGGCTACACCTTC
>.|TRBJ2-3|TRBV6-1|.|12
CASSETADTQYF
TGTGCCAGCAGTGAGACAGCCGATACGCAGTATTTT
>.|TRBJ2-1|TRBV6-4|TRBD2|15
CASSESGGAYNEQFF
TGTGCCAGCAGTGAAAGCGGGGGGGCCTACAATGAGCAGTTCTTC
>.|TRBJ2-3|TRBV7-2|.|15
CASSRVGASTDTQYF
TGTGCCAGCAGCCGGGTGGGAGCGAGCACAGATACGCAGTATTTT
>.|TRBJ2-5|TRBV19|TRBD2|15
CASSMWGGVQETQYF
TGTGCCAGTAGTATGTGGGGGGGAGTTCAAGAGACCCAGTACTTC
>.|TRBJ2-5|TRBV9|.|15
CASSVGVGEEETQYF
TGTGCCAGCAGCGTAGGGGTGGGAGAAGAGGAGACCCAGTACTTC
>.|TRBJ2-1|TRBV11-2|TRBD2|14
CASSLDGAGNEQFF
TGTGCCAGCAGCTTGGACGGAGCGGGGAATGAGCAGTTCTTC
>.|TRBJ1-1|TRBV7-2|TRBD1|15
CASSSVRGPVTEAFF
TGTGCCAGCAGCTCCGTCAGGGGGCCGGTCACTGAAGCTTTCTTT
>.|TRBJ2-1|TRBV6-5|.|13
CASTIGYDNEQFF
TGTGCCAGCACTATCGGGTATGACAATGAGCAGTTCTTC
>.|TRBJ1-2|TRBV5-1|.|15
CASSLGQATAYGYTF
TGCGCCAGCAGCTTGGGGCAGGCGACGGCTTATGGCTACACCTTC
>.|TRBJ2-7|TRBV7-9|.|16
CASSPSPGESPHEQYF
TGTGCCAGCAGCCCGTCACCCGGGGAATCTCCACATGAGCAGTACTTC
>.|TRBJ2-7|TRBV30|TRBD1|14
CAWRTWTGTYEQYF
TGTGCCTGGAGGACTTGGACAGGGACCTACGAGCAGTACTTC
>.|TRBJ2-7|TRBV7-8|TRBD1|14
CASSLGPGGREQYF
TGTGCCAGCAGCTTAGGGCCAGGGGGAAGGGAGCAGTACTTC
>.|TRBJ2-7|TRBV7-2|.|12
CASSPGTYEQYF
TGTGCCAGCAGCCCAGGGACATACGAGCAGTACTTC
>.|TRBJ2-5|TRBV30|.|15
CAWSVQWGRQETQYF
TGTGCCTGGAGTGTACAATGGGGCAGACAAGAGACCCAGTACTTC
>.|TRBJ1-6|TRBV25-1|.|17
CASSGRLGGRGDSPLHF
TGTGCCAGCAGTGGCCGCTTGGGGGGGCGCGGCGACTCACCCCTCCACTTT
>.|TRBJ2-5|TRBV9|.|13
CASSRGPQETQYF
TGTGCCAGCAGTCGCGGGCCTCAAGAGACCCAGTACTTC
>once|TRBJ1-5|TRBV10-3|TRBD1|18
CAISESGRTGKANQPQHF
TGTGCCATCAGTGAGTCGGGAAGGACAGGGAAAGCAAATCAGCCCCAGCATTTT
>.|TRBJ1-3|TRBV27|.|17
CASSFGGVLLSGNTIYF
TGTGCCAGCAGTTTTGGGGGGGTCCTTCTCTCTGGAAACACCATATATTTT
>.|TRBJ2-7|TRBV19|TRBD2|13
CASRGLAGGEQYF
TGTGCCAGTAGGGGACTAGCGGGGGGAGAGCAGTACTTC
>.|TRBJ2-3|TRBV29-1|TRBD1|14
CSATDRGRTDTQYF
TGCAGCGCCACGGACAGGGGTCGCACAGATACGCAGTATTTT
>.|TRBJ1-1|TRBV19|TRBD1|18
CASSNPPGRGRSNTEAFF
TGTGCCAGTAGTAATCCCCCGGGCAGGGGGAGGTCGAACACTGAAGCTTTCTTT
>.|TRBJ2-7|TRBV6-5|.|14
CASSYSTGAYEQYF
TGTGCCAGCAGTTACTCGACAGGAGCCTACGAGCAGTACTTC
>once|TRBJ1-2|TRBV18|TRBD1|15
CASSPAQGQQDGYTF
TGTGCCAGCTCACCCGCACAGGGGCAGCAGGATGGCTACACCTTC
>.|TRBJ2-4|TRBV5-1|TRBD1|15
CASSLGDSSKNIQYF
TGCGCCAGCAGCTTGGGGGACAGTAGCAAAAACATTCAGTACTTC
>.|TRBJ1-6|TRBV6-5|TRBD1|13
CASRTGGGSPLHF
TGTGCCAGCAGGACAGGGGGGGGTTCACCCCTCCACTTT
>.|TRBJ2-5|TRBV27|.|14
CASSFIAKQETQYF
TGTGCCAGCAGTTTTATTGCGAAACAAGAGACCCAGTACTTC
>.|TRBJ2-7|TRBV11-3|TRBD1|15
CASSLPGQGFYEQYF
TGTGCCAGCAGCTTACCGGGACAGGGTTTCTACGAGCAGTACTTC
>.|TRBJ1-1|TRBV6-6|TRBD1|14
CASSTDRVGTEAFF
TGTGCCAGCAGTACGGACAGGGTGGGGACTGAAGCTTTCTTT
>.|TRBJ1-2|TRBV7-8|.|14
CASSQRWGREGYTF
TGTGCCAGCAGCCAACGGTGGGGGCGCGAGGGCTACACCTTC
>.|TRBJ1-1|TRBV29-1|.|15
CSVFIADGLPTEAFF
TGCAGCGTTTTTATCGCGGACGGACTCCCCACTGAAGCTTTCTTT
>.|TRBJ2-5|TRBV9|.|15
CASSVEGVVGETQYF
TGTGCCAGCAGCGTAGAAGGGGTGGTAGGAGAGACCCAGTACTTC
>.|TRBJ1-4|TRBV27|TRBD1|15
CASSSSGTGEEKLFF
TGTGCCAGCAGTTCCTCCGGGACAGGGGAAGAAAAACTGTTTTTT
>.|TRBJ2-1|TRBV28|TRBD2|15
CASSPAGGNYNEQFF
TGTGCCAGCAGCCCCGCGGGAGGGAACTACAATGAGCAGTTCTTC
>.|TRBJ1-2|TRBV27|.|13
CASWTQVRDGYTF
TGTGCCAGCTGGACACAGGTCAGAGATGGCTACACCTTC
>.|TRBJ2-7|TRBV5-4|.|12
CASSFDRREQYF
TGTGCCAGCAGCTTCGACAGGAGGGAGCAGTACTTC
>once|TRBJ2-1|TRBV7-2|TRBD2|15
CASRPRTSEYNEQFF
TGTGCCAGCCGACCCCGGACTAGCGAATACAATGAGCAGTTCTTC
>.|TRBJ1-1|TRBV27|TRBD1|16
CASSFEQGAINTEAFF
TGTGCCAGCAGTTTCGAACAGGGGGCGATAAACACTGAAGCTTTCTTT
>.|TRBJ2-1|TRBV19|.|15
CAGGSAGSSYNEQFF
TGTGCCGGGGGGTCTGCGGGAAGCTCCTACAATGAGCAGTTCTTC